This TCR beta chain was captured by sequencing in a study of OX40 agonist ivuxolimab in advanced cancers. Study background: Eligibility admitted prior anti-PD-1, anti-PD-L1 or anti-CTLA-4 therapy; around 41% had some.

Assay: immunoSEQ multiplex PCR; the TCRdb copy retains only in-frame clones and omits some. The sample gives 80,000 to 85,000 clones, about 86% of which show up once; 5.5% to 7.5% is in the top ten. Whole-study results and caveats: CD8+ T cells were the subset that, on average, had more expanded clones than CD4+. Some patients without response likewise showed low normalized clonal expansion.

A word on this clone: Its antigen is currently unknown.

Trimming took 2 bases from V and 3 from J, leaving 14 bases between them. The V gene's germline CDR1 is MGHRA and CDR2 YSYEKL. This CDR3 has 15 amino acids. This clonotype was obtained from an adult with an advanced solid tumor such as melanoma, head and neck, liver or kidney cancer. This chain uses TRBV4-1 with TRBJ2-7; weak D call: TRBD1 (6 bases). This specimen consisted of CD4+ or CD8+ T cells sorted from blood, obtained in a trial of the OX40 agonist ivuxolimab. CDR3 nucleotides: TGCGCCAGCAGCCAAACCAGGGGCGAGATCTACGAGCAGTACTTC. Translated, it gives CASSQTRGEIYEQYF.